The 3 T cell receptor beta chains listed next were all sequenced from one sample in a study of blood T cell repertoires in COVID-19. TCRdb's table, derived via immunoSEQ multiplex PCR, lists solely in-frame clones and lacks some. The repertoire has some 290,000 clones, about nine tenths of them found once; the top ten carry roughly a tenth. The sequenced sample was PBMCs or T cells enriched from blood (not recorded which). These receptors all come from a woman between 25 and 40 years old who had recovered from COVID-19.

The V and J genes are TRBV2 and TRBJ1-5; TRBD1 matches at 8 bases. The V gene's germline CDR1 is SNHLY and CDR2 FYNNEI. The V and J ends lost 2 bases and 2 bases, in that order; junction bases with no gene match: 8. The CDR3 contains 17 residues. CDR3 amino acids: CASSESRQGAGNQPQHF. CDR3 coding DNA: TGTGCCAGCAGTGAATCACGCCAGGGGGCAGGCAATCAGCCCCAGCATTTT.

The chain couples TRBV6-4 to TRBJ1-6; 9 bases match TRBD1. Germline CDR1 and CDR2: MRHNA and SNTAGT. With 6 bases clipped from V and 7 bases from J, the junction kept 1 base outside the gene matches. This CDR3 is built from 13 residues. CDR3 sequence reads: CASRQGANSPLHF. The CDR3 DNA reads as TGTGCCAGCAGACAGGGGGCAAATTCACCCCTCCACTTT.

The chain joins TRBV4-1 to TRBJ2-3; 7 nucleotides agree with TRBD1. Germline V gene data show CDR1 as MGHRA and CDR2 as YSYEKL. V shed 4 bases and J 3 bases; nucleotides not matched to a gene: 7. CDR3 length equals 15 residues. CDR3 nucleotide sequence: TGCGCCAGCAGCCCGGGACAGAAGGTAACAGATACGCAGTATTTT. As protein: CASSPGQKVTDTQYF.